One and the same sample provided the 26 T cell receptor beta chains below, sequenced in a study of blood T cell repertoires in COVID-19. The method was immunoSEQ multiplex PCR; TCRdb's version includes in-frame clones alone and lacks a portion of them. The sample consists of 8,000 to 10,000 clones, roughly 79% of them appearing once. Sequencing used peripheral blood. The receptor set was obtained from a human donor in a cohort sampled during active COVID-19.

The chain uses TRBV28 and TRBJ1-5; no firm D call. V was clipped by 2 bases and J by 0 bases, with 8 bases between them. CDR1 and CDR2 (germline): MDHEN, SYDVKM. The CDR3 has 15 amino acids. For the CDR3, the DNA is TGTGCCAGCAGTTTACACGGGTATAGCAATCAGCCCCAGCATTTT. Translating gives CASSLHGYSNQPQHF. Together with reference TRBV28 and TRBJ1-5, the CDR3 gives the full variable domain: DVKVTQSSRYLVKRTGEKVFLECVQDMDHENMFWYRQDPGLGLRLIYFSYDVKMKEKGDIPEGYSVSREKKERFSLILESASTNQTSMYLCASSLHGYSNQPQHFGDGTRLSIL.

The V call is TRBV19, the J call TRBJ1-2; 10 nucleotides agree with TRBD1. The V gene's germline CDR1 is LNHDA and CDR2 SQIVND (reference sequence). V was pared by 6 bases and J by 2 bases, with 3 bases of the junction left unmatched. The CDR3 length is 14 residues. The CDR3 DNA sequence: TGTGCCAGTAGCCAGGGACAGGGGAACTATGGCTACACCTTC. Translation: CASSQGQGNYGYTF.

The chain couples TRBV19 to TRBJ1-5, with 7 bases lining up with TRBD1. This CDR3 has 15 amino acids. Germline V CDR1 and CDR2: LNHDA, SQIVND (reference sequence). The J segment lost 9 bases and the V segment lost 3 bases, leaving 11 bases of the junction unmatched. CDR3 coding DNA: TGTGCCAGTAGTATTTCTGCGGGACAGACCGGGCCCCAGCATTTT. Its protein product is CASSISAGQTGPQHF.

The V gene is TRBV7-9, the J gene TRBJ1-3, with a tentative D call TRBD1 (5 bases). V was clipped by 0 bases and J by 0 bases, with 12 bases between them. CDR3 length: 17 amino acids. CDR1 is SEHNR and CDR2 is FQNEAQ in the germline V gene (reference sequence). The CDR3 loop reads CASSLAVRTSSGNTIYF. The CDR3 bases are TGTGCCAGCAGCTTAGCAGTCAGGACAAGCTCTGGAAACACCATATATTTT.

The table lists this clone with a count of one. This sequence joins TRBV18 and TRBJ2-5, with D maybe TRBD1 (5 bases). The CDR3 sequence is 13 residues long. The germline gives CDR1 KGHSH, CDR2 LQKENI. Between the trimmed V and J ends, which lost 3 bases and 2 bases, there was a span of 7 bases. The CDR3 here is CASSPKGQETQYF. Here the CDR3 DNA reads TGTGCCAGCTCACCGAAGGGGCAAGAGACCCAGTACTTC.

The V call is TRBV28, the J call TRBJ1-2; 12 bases are shared with TRBD1. The CDR3 has 15 residues. Germline V lookup: CDR1 MDHEN, CDR2 SYDVKM. The J segment lost 5 bases and the V segment lost 9 bases, leaving 10 bases of the junction unmatched. The CDR3 region is CASLTGTGGSYGYTF. In DNA form, the CDR3 reads TGTGCCAGTTTAACCGGGACAGGGGGCTCTTATGGCTACACCTTC.

This clone was observed a few times. The rearrangement joins TRBV7-2 to TRBJ1-1; maybe TRBD1 (5 bases). This CDR3 is built from 14 residues. Germline assignment: CDR1 SGHTA and CDR2 FQGNSA. The V and J ends lost 1 base and 7 bases respectively, with 13 bases between them. This chain's CDR3 is CASSLVVGHIEAFF. The DNA for the CDR3 is TGTGCCAGCAGCTTAGTTGTGGGGCATATTGAAGCTTTCTTT.

This clone showed up just a few times. The rearrangement uses TRBV5-4 and TRBJ2-5; D is unclear. The CDR3 is 13 residues long. V lost 4 bases, J lost 2 bases, and 9 bases lay in between. The germline gives CDR1 SGHNT, CDR2 YYREEE (reference sequence). DNA for the CDR3: TGTGCCAGCAGCCCTGGCCGTCAAGAGACCCAGTACTTC. Amino acids: CASSPGRQETQYF.

The V and J genes are TRBV6-2 or TRBV6-3 and TRBJ2-7; maybe TRBD1 (6 bases). This CDR3 is built from 17 residues. Germline lookup yields CDR1 MNHEY and CDR2 SVGEGT. The ends were cut back, 2 bases at V and 2 bases at J, with 19 bases in the middle. The CDR3 loop reads CASSYGGTGTTAYEQYF. The CDR3 nucleotides are TGTGCCAGCAGTTACGGCGGAACCGGGACAACCGCCTACGAGCAGTACTTC.

The CDR3 loop is CASSPQTGSRYEQYF. The CDR3 region has the DNA TGCGCCAGCAGCCCCCAAACCGGGTCCCGTTACGAGCAGTACTTC. The chain is built from TRBV4-1 and TRBJ2-7, with D unclear. With 4 bases removed from V and 4 bases from J, the gap between germline ends came to 17 bases. This CDR3 spans 15 amino acids. Germline CDR1 is MGHRA and CDR2 is YSYEKL.

The rearrangement joins TRBV4-3 to TRBJ2-7; perhaps TRBD1 as D (6 bases). Germline CDR1 is LGHNA and CDR2 is YSLEER. V lost 0 bases to trimming and J lost 6 bases, with 9 bases between them. The CDR3 covers 13 residues. CDR3 coding DNA: TGCGCCAGCAGCCAAGATTCCAGGGGCGAGCAGTACTTC. Residues: CASSQDSRGEQYF.

V is TRBV24-1 and J is TRBJ1-2; D is undetermined. Germline V gene lookup returns CDR1 KGHDR and CDR2 SFDVKD. The ends were cut back, 3 bases at V and 8 bases at J, with 15 bases in the middle. This CDR3 spans 14 amino acids. The CDR3 loop is CATSDPVGGDGYTF. CDR3 nucleotide sequence: TGTGCCACCAGTGATCCGGTCGGAGGTGACGGCTACACCTTC.

The chain has TRBV4-1 and TRBJ2-3; possibly TRBD1 for D (6 bases). V was shortened by 5 bases and J by 1 base, with 16 bases between the two germline ends. Germline V gene lookup returns CDR1 MGHRA and CDR2 YSYEKL. This CDR3 is 16 amino acids long. The CDR3 spells CASSVTRGEGTDTQYF. The CDR3 DNA follows: TGCGCCAGCAGCGTAACCAGGGGCGAGGGCACAGATACGCAGTATTTT.

The J gene is TRBJ1-1, the V gene TRBV7-8, with 7 bases lining up with TRBD1. Germline loops: CDR1 SGHVS, CDR2 FQNEAQ. The CDR3 is 16 residues long. V dropped 7 bases and J dropped 0; count of bases not matched to a gene: 11. The CDR3 here is CASTSGTVPLNTEAFF. The CDR3 DNA is TGTGCCAGCACCTCCGGGACAGTTCCCCTGAACACTGAAGCTTTCTTT.

The rearrangement joins TRBV5-3 to TRBJ1-1; TRBD1 is a possible D gene (6 bases). TRBV5-3 is reported as an ORF; its role is uncertain. This CDR3 has 14 residues. V was trimmed by 4 bases and J by 1 base, leaving 11 bases between them. CDR3 DNA sequence: TGTGCCAGAAGCAGCGGGACACCGAACACTGAAGCTTTCTTT. Its translation is CARSSGTPNTEAFF.

The CDR3 loop reads CASSTPTGYSSGNTIYF. CDR3 nucleotide sequence: TGTGCCAGCTCAACCCCGACAGGGTATAGCTCTGGAAACACCATATATTTT. The chain employs TRBV18 and TRBJ1-3, with 7 positions matching TRBD1. The CDR3 length is 17 residues. The J segment lost 0 bases and the V segment lost 5 bases, leaving 10 bases of the junction unmatched. CDR1 is KGHSH and CDR2 is LQKENI in the germline V gene.

In its sample, this clone was seen once. The chain has TRBV5-1 and TRBJ1-1; TRBD1 matches 8 bases. With 4 bases clipped from V and 0 bases from J, the junction kept 5 bases outside the gene matches. CDR3 size: 15 residues. The germline CDR1 and CDR2 sequences are SGHRS and YFSETQ. CDR3 protein: CASSPGTGVNTEAFF. CDR3 DNA sequence: TGCGCCAGCAGCCCAGGGACAGGAGTGAACACTGAAGCTTTCTTT.

The V and J genes are TRBV4-1 and TRBJ1-3; D unclear. The CDR3 is 15 amino acids. CDR1 is MGHRA and CDR2 is YSYEKL in the germline V gene. The V gene lost 0 bases and the J gene lost 4 bases, with 10 bases spanning the gap. DNA for the CDR3: TGCGCCAGCAGCCAAGAAGAGGTTGGGGGAAACACCATATATTTT. Amino acid sequence: CASSQEEVGGNTIYF.

The chain links TRBV2 to TRBJ2-2; D gene unclear. This CDR3 is built from 12 residues. CDR1 SNHLY and CDR2 FYNNEI come from the germline V gene. The germline V and J ends were trimmed by 8 bases and 1 base, with 5 bases remaining between them. DNA of the CDR3: TGTGCCAGCGGTAGGAACACCGGGGAGCTGTTTTTT. This encodes CASGRNTGELFF.

The CDR3: CASSLGQGGNTEAFF. The CDR3 DNA reads TGCGCCAGCAGCTTGGGACAGGGGGGAAACACTGAAGCTTTCTTT. V is TRBV5-1 and J is TRBJ1-1; 9 bases agree with TRBD1. The CDR3 runs 15 residues. V was pared by 0 bases and J by 2 bases, with 2 bases of the junction left unmatched. CDR1 SGHRS and CDR2 YFSETQ come from the germline V gene.

The chain is built from TRBV6-5 and TRBJ1-6, with D hard to call. The germline V and J ends were trimmed by 5 bases and 7 bases, with 12 bases remaining between them. CDR3 length: 14 residues. Germline V lookup: CDR1 MNHEY, CDR2 SVGAGI. This chain's CDR3 is CASSQLGQNSPLHF. The CDR3, as DNA: TGTGCCAGCAGTCAACTAGGTCAGAATTCACCCCTCCACTTT.

The chain employs TRBV30 and TRBJ2-6; TRBD2 might be the D (5 bases). Germline CDR1 is GTSNPN and CDR2 is SVGIG (reference sequence). CDR3 length: 17 residues. The V end lost 0 bases, the J end lost 0 bases, and 12 bases lay between the germline ends. The CDR3 DNA is TGTGCCTGGAGTGTTAGCGACATTTACTCTGGGGCCAACGTCCTGACTTTC. Protein sequence: CAWSVSDIYSGANVLTF.

The rearrangement links TRBV5-1 to TRBJ2-7; 7 bases fit TRBD2. Germline lookup yields CDR1 SGHRS and CDR2 YFSETQ. The length of the CDR3 is 12 residues. V dropped 4 bases and J dropped 11; count of bases not matched to a gene: 9. The chain's CDR3 is CASSPSGREEYF. The DNA of the CDR3 is TGCGCCAGCAGCCCCTCCGGCCGGGAGGAGTACTTC. Filled out from reference TRBV5-1 and TRBJ2-7, the complete variable domain reads KAGVTQTPRYLIKTRGQQVTLSCSPISGHRSVSWYQQTPGQGLQFLFEYFSETQRNKGNFPGRFSGRQFSNSRSEMNVSTLELGDSALYLCASSPSGREEYFGPGTRLTVT.

This clone occurred a few times. The chain is built from TRBV3-1 (or the pseudogene TRBV3-2) and TRBJ1-3; no definite D call. CDR3 length: 16 residues. V lost 1 base and J lost 0, with 10 bases in between. Germline CDR1 is LGHDT and CDR2 is YNNKEL (reference sequence). Here the CDR3 reads CASSQGGLSSGNTIYF. The CDR3 coding sequence is TGTGCCAGCAGCCAAGGCGGCCTGAGCTCTGGAAACACCATATATTTT.

The chain recombines TRBV4-1 with TRBJ1-3; 8 nucleotides align to TRBD1. The length of the CDR3 is 15 residues. The V gene's germline CDR1 is MGHRA and CDR2 YSYEKL. J was trimmed by 4 bases and V by 1 base; bases with no gene match: 3. Written as DNA, the CDR3 is TGCGCCAGCAGCCAAGTCCGGGACAGGGGAAACACCATATATTTT. It specifies CASSQVRDRGNTIYF.

V gene TRBV7-9 combines with J gene TRBJ1-1, with D maybe TRBD1 (6 bases). The V end was cut by 5 bases, the J end by 1 base, with 14 bases between. Germline V gives CDR1 SEHNR, CDR2 FQNEAQ (reference sequence). This CDR3 is 15 amino acids long. CDR3 bases: TGTGCCAGCAGCCCACAGACAGGCGCGAACACTGAAGCTTTCTTT. Translating gives CASSPQTGANTEAFF.